The entry below gives a single T cell receptor (beta chain) sequence along with its context. Its antigen is still unknown. Base-call qualities are not available, and no considerably larger clone is one nucleotide away. Per the publication, the time point label means: newly diagnosed, previously untreated cHL patient sample. CD8+ T cells were purified from thawed PBMCs by magnetic negative selection with a Miltenyi CD8+ T cell isolation kit. As a comparison group for the relapsed/refractory trial patients, PBMCs from patients with newly diagnosed, previously untreated classical Hodgkin lymphoma were sequenced. Peripheral blood was collected in 8 mL Vacutainer Cell Preparation Tubes, from which PBMCs were isolated by centrifugation and then cryopreserved. Purified CD4+ and CD8+ fractions were prepared only for cases with an additional available PBMC sample. Magnetically labelled cells were depleted on LS columns in a quadroMACS separator, and the flow-through was collected as the purified fraction.

The Qiagen DNeasy kit was used to extract genomic DNA from unsorted PBMCs and from the negatively selected CD4+ and CD8+ fractions. TCR beta CDR3 regions were amplified by immunoSEQ multiplex PCR using primers annealing to V and J segments. A synthetic immune receptor repertoire was used to minimize amplification bias, and remaining bias was computationally removed after sequencing. The authors' analysis ran thus. Repertoire diversity was quantified as the Shannon entropy index using custom Python scripts. The unsorted, CD4+ and CD8+ repertoires were each analyzed separately, with the exception of combined analyses, where CD4+ and CD8+ sequences were merged in silico. What TCRdb holds here is the immuneACCESS table cut down to in-frame rearrangements. Part of the clones is not present; checked against another copy, under half of the missing clones reflect an unresolved V gene, and the others are unexplained. V, J and clone size reflect that table, while D and trimming were determined from the DNA. A total of over 4,000 clones appear in this sample, roughly nine tenths of them only once. About 15% of the sample rests with the top ten.

The data belong to a study of PD-1 blockade in classical Hodgkin lymphoma (TCRdb year 2020). Background on the whole study: A peripheral blood immune signature of response to PD-1 blockade in classical Hodgkin lymphoma was defined using TCR beta sequencing and CyTOF. Study-wide findings and limitations: Only a single clinical trial cohort was studied, and what caused the repertoire differences, possibly disease activity or prior therapy, remained undefined. Newly diagnosed patients were reported to have lower baseline TCR diversity than healthy donors, and relapsed/refractory patients were reported to have lower baseline TCR diversity still.

Sequencing input: CD8+ T cells from blood. The origin of this receptor is a human donor with classical Hodgkin lymphoma.

This receptor carries the CDR3 CASSPGASEQYF. DNA sequence: TGTGCCAGCAGTCCTGGAGCGTCCGAGCAGTACTTC. Recombination joined TRBV6-6 with TRBJ2-7, with the D segment identity uncertain. CDR1 and CDR2 (MNHNY, SVGAGI) derive from the germline V gene (reference sequence). Taken from cysteine to phenylalanine, the CDR3 has 12 residues. Left in the record is the CDR3 DNA by itself, 36 bases read in frame from the first base. Trimming costs V 5 bases and J 6 bases, and their ends lie 11 bases apart.